Listed below are T cell receptor beta chains from one sample, sequenced in a study of blood T cell repertoires in COVID-19. TCRdb's table, derived via immunoSEQ multiplex PCR, lists solely in-frame clones and lacks some. The sample includes more than 55,000 clones, roughly four fifths of them seen just once. Sequencing used peripheral blood. Receptor source: a woman aged 45-65 years with active or convalescent COVID-19. CDR3s leave out the opening cysteine and the closing phenylalanine or tryptophan.

j_call v_call cdr3_length cdr3_aa
TRBJ2-1 TRBV20-1 11 SASRPGDNEQF
TRBJ2-2 TRBV7-3 15 ASSPWLTGLNTGELF
TRBJ2-7 TRBV18 12 ASSPSESSYEQY
TRBJ1-1 TRBV2 12 ASSGTGLNTEAF
TRBJ1-6 TRBV7-2 11 ASSFDRDSPLH
TRBJ1-2 TRBV30 12 AWRATGGSDGYT
TRBJ2-3 TRBV9 14 ASSVVTSGRVDTQY
TRBJ2-2 TRBV2 13 ASSGLAGGTGELF
TRBJ2-5 TRBV19 15 ASSMDYRGPGGETQY
TRBJ2-1 TRBV2 10 ASSKGRDEQF
TRBJ2-3 TRBV9 13 ASSVGAIPTDTQY
TRBJ1-2 TRBV25-1 11 ASTPGQGLGYT
TRBJ2-7 TRBV7-2 12 ASSLNRGPYEQY
TRBJ1-4 TRBV5-6 12 ASSLAPSGEKLF
TRBJ2-3 TRBV21-1 11 ASGDRATDTQY
TRBJ1-2 TRBV4-3 12 ASSQDQGPYGYT
TRBJ2-5 TRBV2 10 ASRTDQETQY
TRBJ1-2 TRBV5-4 15 ASSIGTGGWGDYGYT
TRBJ1-3 TRBV7-2 12 ASSAGTGGNTIY
TRBJ2-4 TRBV19 13 ASSGTSWKDNIQY
TRBJ2-1 TRBV11-2 14 ASSLDRGTRNNEQF
TRBJ2-1 TRBV13 13 ASSLGSSGRGEQF
TRBJ1-2 TRBV7-9 11 ASSRGAPNGYT
TRBJ1-5 TRBV6-2/TRBV6-3 13 ASSYSGYGNQPQH
TRBJ2-7 TRBV10-3 9 AISDLDEQY
TRBJ1-5 TRBV4-2 12 ASSQDRLYQPQH
TRBJ2-1 TRBV27 13 ASSFTRLAGNEQF
TRBJ1-1 TRBV9 13 ASSVDRLRDTEAF
TRBJ2-5 TRBV6-5 12 ASTKGLGWGTQY
TRBJ2-7 TRBV5-5 14 ASNRAPGQGRYEQY
TRBJ2-1 TRBV7-3 13 ASSFYGRAVHEQF
TRBJ2-2 TRBV7-3 16 ASSPRKNAGLNTGELF
TRBJ2-7 TRBV12-3/TRBV12-4 11 ASNNIEGGEQY
TRBJ2-3 TRBV30 10 AWSLQGGPQY
TRBJ2-3 TRBV4-3 13 ASSQDKHRGDTQY
TRBJ2-1 TRBV7-2 13 ASSLASGQYNEQF
TRBJ1-1 TRBV6-2/TRBV6-3 10 ASSYSRTGAF
TRBJ2-1 TRBV7-9 13 ASSFLTSGHNEQF
TRBJ2-5 TRBV10-1 18 ASSESGDWGFTGVVGSQY
TRBJ2-7 TRBV5-4 11 ASSWTGAYEQY
TRBJ2-7 TRBV10-2 11 ASRTSGSYEQY
TRBJ2-2 TRBV24-1 19 ATSDLPASGRLPLNTGELF
TRBJ2-6 TRBV27 13 ASSSGFSGANVLT
TRBJ1-4 TRBV6-2/TRBV6-3 9 ASSPGIQLF
TRBJ2-2 TRBV6-2/TRBV6-3 12 ASSYSRGTGELF
TRBJ2-3 TRBV7-3 11 ASSLVDESPQY